The 30 T cell receptor beta chains listed next were all sequenced from one sample in a study of CXCR3-negative and CXCR3-positive naive CD8 T cells. The libraries of TRB cDNA were prepared using 5' RACE with UMI labels. TCRdb reprocessed the 5' RACE reads and keeps a single row for each CDR3 protein, giving no DNA. The sample data list around 140,000 distinct CDR3 sequences. The sequenced sample was naive CXCR3- CD8+ T cells from blood. This sample's subset: CD45RO-CCR7+CD27+CD95- naive CD8+ T cells lacking CXCR3 (TNR3-). These receptors originate from a human donor in good health. Some clones in this sample may be carry-over from other donors' samples.

Here the CDR3 reads CASSGAREGDYNEQFF. The genes are TRBV25-1 and TRBJ2-1; the D call from TCRdb, TRBD1, cannot be confirmed without DNA. Germline V gene lookup returns CDR1 MGHDK and CDR2 SYGVNS. The CDR3 length is 16 residues.

This sequence joins TRBV5-1 and TRBJ2-7. This CDR3 is built from 12 residues. Germline loops: CDR1 SGHRS, CDR2 YFSETQ. CDR3 residues: CASSLNLGEQYF.

The chain couples TRBV6-6 to TRBJ2-1; the TCRdb call, TRBD1, lacks DNA for checking. The CDR3 loop spans 13 amino acids. From germline, CDR1 is MNHNY and CDR2 SVGAGI (reference sequence). CDR3 sequence: CASSYPGNLEQFF.

The chain employs TRBV7-9 and TRBJ1-2; without DNA, the TCRdb call of TRBD1 cannot be checked. Germline V gives CDR1 SEHNR, CDR2 FQNEAQ (reference sequence). The CDR3 runs to 13 residues. The CDR3 spells CASRKGQDYGYTF.

The chain is built from TRBV27 and TRBJ2-5; TCRdb returns TRBD2, unconfirmable since there is no DNA. CDR3 size: 12 residues. Germline CDR1 reads MNHEY; CDR2 reads SMNVEV (reference sequence). The CDR3 protein is CASSSLAETQYF.

The chain carries TRBV13 and TRBJ2-1; TCRdb calls TRBD2, which cannot be checked without DNA. The CDR3 is 16 residues long. Germline V CDR1 and CDR2: PRHDT, FYEKMQ (reference sequence). The CDR3 is CASSSRPGPWGNEQFF.

The chain uses TRBV7-6 and TRBJ2-7; TCRdb reports TRBD2, a call that lacks DNA to check it against. The germline CDR1 and CDR2 sequences are SGHVS and FNYEAQ. The CDR3 has 18 residues. This CDR3 reads CASSLAGPSGVLGGEQYF.

The V and J genes are TRBV28 and TRBJ1-4. Germline V gene lookup returns CDR1 MDHEN and CDR2 SYDVKM. This CDR3 region has 13 residues. The CDR3 region is CASTWRQNEKLFF.

The chain links TRBV7-2 to TRBJ1-2; absent DNA, TCRdb's TRBD1 call cannot be checked. Germline CDR1 is SGHTA and CDR2 is FQGNSA. CDR3 length equals 15 residues. The CDR3 loop is CASSLVTGGIYGYTF.

The V call is TRBV29-1, the J call TRBJ2-1; TCRdb indicates TRBD1, and absent DNA this call remains unverified. The CDR3 has 20 residues. CDR1 SQVTM and CDR2 ANQGSEA come from the germline V gene. The CDR3 loop reads CSVLGQPASKTISSYNEQFF.

The CDR3 sequence: CSVQQANTGELFF. The genes are TRBV29-1 and TRBJ2-2. The CDR3 totals 13 residues. Per germline, CDR1 SQVTM and CDR2 ANQGSEA.

The genes are TRBV19 and TRBJ2-1; TCRdb's D call, TRBD1, is unchecked because there is no DNA. The CDR3 is 15 residues long. CDR1 is LNHDA and CDR2 is SQIVND in the germline V gene (reference sequence). CDR3 in amino acids: CASSMDGGTYNEQFF.

The chain has TRBV28 and TRBJ2-1. The CDR3 runs to 17 residues. Germline CDR1 and CDR2: MDHEN and SYDVKM. CDR3: CASSYPSKRSSYNEQFF. The full variable domain, in which reference TRBV28 and TRBJ2-1 provide the parts outside the CDR3, is DVKVTQSSRYLVKRTGEKVFLECVQDMDHENMFWYRQDPGLGLRLIYFSYDVKMKEKGDIPEGYSVSREKKERFSLILESASTNQTSMYLCASSYPSKRSSYNEQFFGPGTRLTVL.

V gene TRBV29-1 combines with J gene TRBJ2-3; TCRdb selects TRBD2, and the lack of DNA leaves this call unchecked. Germline CDR1 reads SQVTM; CDR2 reads ANQGSEA. The CDR3 is 14 residues long. The CDR3 spells CSVDSGVFTDTQYF.

This chain joins TRBV2 and TRBJ2-2; the D call of TRBD1 rests on TCRdb alone, since no DNA is present to check it. The CDR3 length is 15 residues. Germline V gene lookup returns CDR1 SNHLY and CDR2 FYNNEI. CDR3 protein: CASSGQSKITGELFF.

The chain couples TRBV7-2 to TRBJ2-3; TCRdb's D call of TRBD2 is untestable without DNA. This CDR3 has 15 residues. CDR1 SGHTA and CDR2 FQGNSA come from the germline V gene. The CDR3: CASSSFGGSTDTQYF. Filled out from reference TRBV7-2 and TRBJ2-3, the complete variable domain reads GAGVSQSPSNKVTEKGKDVELRCDPISGHTALYWYRQSLGQGLEFLIYFQGNSAPDKSGLPSDRFSAERTGGSVSTLTIQRTQQEDSAVYLCASSSFGGSTDTQYFGPGTRLTVL.

The chain uses TRBV29-1 and TRBJ2-1; with no DNA, the TCRdb D assignment of TRBD2 cannot be verified. CDR1 and CDR2 (germline): SQVTM, ANQGSEA. CDR3 length: 18 amino acids. This CDR3 is CSVVWLAGPSLSYNEQFF.

The rearrangement joins TRBV10-2 to TRBJ2-7; the D gene TCRdb calls, TRBD2, cannot be checked with no DNA. CDR3 length: 16 residues. Per the germline V gene, CDR1 is WSHSY and CDR2 is SAAADI. The CDR3 sequence is CASSSTSGPALAEQYF.

The V and J genes are TRBV23-1 and TRBJ2-3; TCRdb selects TRBD2, and the lack of DNA leaves this call unchecked. TRBV23-1 carries the ORF label, with uncertain function. The CDR3 totals 17 residues. The CDR3 protein is CASSQVRGRHPSDTQYF.

The chain combines TRBV7-9 with TRBJ2-5. In germline, CDR1 is SEHNR, CDR2 FQNEAQ (reference sequence). The CDR3 runs to 13 residues. The CDR3 spells CASSLRTGETQYF.

The chain joins TRBV7-9 to TRBJ2-7; TCRdb's D call, TRBD2, is unchecked because there is no DNA. The CDR3 is made up of 17 amino acids. The germline V gene encodes CDR1 SEHNR and CDR2 FQNEAQ (reference sequence). CDR3 sequence: CASSTGPGGLLSYEQYF.

The rearrangement joins TRBV7-8 to TRBJ1-3; TCRdb proposes TRBD1, but this gene call is untestable without DNA. This CDR3 contains 15 residues. The V gene's germline CDR1 is SGHVS and CDR2 FQNEAQ. The CDR3 is CASSAPRGFGNTIYF. Combining the CDR3 with reference TRBV7-8 and TRBJ1-3 gives the whole variable domain GAGVSQSPRYKVAKRGQDVALRCDPISGHVSLFWYQQALGQGPEFLTYFQNEAQLDKSGLPSDRFFAERPEGSVSTLKIQRTQQEDSAVYLCASSAPRGFGNTIYFGEGSWLTVV.

The chain joins TRBV20-1 to TRBJ1-2; no DNA is available, so the TRBD1 call from TCRdb remains unchecked. Germline V CDR1 and CDR2: DFQATT, SNEGSKA (reference sequence). The CDR3 is 14 amino acids. CDR3 residues: CSAKAFGTAYGYTF.

The chain uses TRBV27 and TRBJ2-7; TCRdb's assignment of TRBD2 cannot be checked, as there is no DNA. Germline V gene lookup returns CDR1 MNHEY and CDR2 SMNVEV (reference sequence). This CDR3 has 18 residues. The CDR3 loop is CASSLSLPSGRAGYEQYF.

This chain joins TRBV10-3 and TRBJ2-5; the TCRdb D gene call, TRBD2, has no DNA to confirm it. This CDR3 spans 15 amino acids. The germline V gene has CDR1 ENHRY and CDR2 SYGVKD. CDR3 sequence reads: CAISGTSGGQETQYF.

The rearrangement links TRBV6-5 to TRBJ2-5. The CDR3 is 16 amino acids. Per germline, CDR1 MNHEY and CDR2 SVGAGI. The CDR3 sequence: CASSYSNGRAQETQYF.

J is TRBJ2-7 and V is TRBV27. The germline V gene has CDR1 MNHEY and CDR2 SMNVEV (reference sequence). The CDR3 length is 13 residues. The CDR3 protein is CASSLGSGYEQYF.

The chain is built from TRBV15 and TRBJ1-6. The CDR3 contains 13 residues. The germline V gene has CDR1 LNHNV and CDR2 YYDKDF (reference sequence). CDR3 in amino acids: CATSRAANSPLHF.

V usage is TRBV10-3 and J usage is TRBJ1-1. The CDR3 is 13 residues long. Per the germline V gene, CDR1 is ENHRY and CDR2 is SYGVKD. The CDR3 is CAISEYSSAEAFF.

This rearrangement joins TRBV28 to TRBJ2-7. Germline-derived CDR1 and CDR2 are MDHEN and SYDVKM. The CDR3 runs 13 residues. CDR3 in amino acids: CASSFSSGYEQYF.